The clone carrying this T cell receptor beta chain has at least ten counts. Antigen unknown. The data are from a study of response to subunit inactivated influenza vaccine. The study, taken as a whole, reports: With each seasonal influenza vaccination, the authors suggested, few new T cells are recruited.

Germline lookup yields CDR1 SEHNR and CDR2 FQNEAQ (reference sequence). Trimming pared 3 bases from V and 10 bases from J, leaving 15 bases between. CDR3 length equals 13 residues. TCRdb processed the RT-PCR reads anew with MiXCR; each CDR3 protein has one entry. The sample lists 150,000 to 200,000 distinct CDR3 sequences; approximately 11% were seen once. The sample here was non-naive T cells sorted from PBMCs, taken roughly 47 days after vaccination. This clonotype originated in a man aged 50 to 59 who received an inactivated influenza vaccine. The rearrangement uses TRBV7-9 and TRBJ1-1; no reliable D call. CDR3 sequence (DNA): TGTGCCAGCAGCTTGAACCCCGGTGGAGTAGCTTTCTTT. This encodes CASSLNPGGVAFF.